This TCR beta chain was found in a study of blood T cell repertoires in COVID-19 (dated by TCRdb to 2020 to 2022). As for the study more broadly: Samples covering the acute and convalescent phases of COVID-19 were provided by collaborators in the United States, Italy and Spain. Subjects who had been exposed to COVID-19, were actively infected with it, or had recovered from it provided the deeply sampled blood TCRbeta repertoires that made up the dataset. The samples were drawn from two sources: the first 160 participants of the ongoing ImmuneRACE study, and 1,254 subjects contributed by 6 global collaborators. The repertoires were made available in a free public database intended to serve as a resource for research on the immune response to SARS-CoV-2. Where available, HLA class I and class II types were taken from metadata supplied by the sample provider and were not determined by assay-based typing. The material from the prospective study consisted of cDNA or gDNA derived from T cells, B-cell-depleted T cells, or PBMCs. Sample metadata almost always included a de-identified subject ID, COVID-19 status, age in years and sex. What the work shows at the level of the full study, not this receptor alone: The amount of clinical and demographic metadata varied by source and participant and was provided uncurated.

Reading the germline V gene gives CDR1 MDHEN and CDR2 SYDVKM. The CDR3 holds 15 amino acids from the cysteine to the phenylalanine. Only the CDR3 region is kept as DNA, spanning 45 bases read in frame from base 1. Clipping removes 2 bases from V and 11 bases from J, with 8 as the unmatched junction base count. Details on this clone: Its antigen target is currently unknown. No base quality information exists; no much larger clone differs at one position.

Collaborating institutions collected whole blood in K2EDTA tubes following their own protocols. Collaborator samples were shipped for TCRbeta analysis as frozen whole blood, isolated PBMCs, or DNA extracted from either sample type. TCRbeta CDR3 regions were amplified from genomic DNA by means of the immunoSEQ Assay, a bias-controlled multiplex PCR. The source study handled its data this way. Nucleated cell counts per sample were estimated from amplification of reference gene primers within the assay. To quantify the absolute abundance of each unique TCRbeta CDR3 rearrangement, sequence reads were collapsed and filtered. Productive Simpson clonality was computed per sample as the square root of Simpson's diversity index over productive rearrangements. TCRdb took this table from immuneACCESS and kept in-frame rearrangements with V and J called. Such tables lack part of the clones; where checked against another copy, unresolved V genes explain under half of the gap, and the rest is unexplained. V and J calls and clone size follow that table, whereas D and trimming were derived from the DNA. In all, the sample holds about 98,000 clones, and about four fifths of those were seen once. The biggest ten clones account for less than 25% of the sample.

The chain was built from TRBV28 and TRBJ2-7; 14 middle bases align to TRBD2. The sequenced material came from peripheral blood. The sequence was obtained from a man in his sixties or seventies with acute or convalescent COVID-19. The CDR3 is CASSLTGTSGSSKYF. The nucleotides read TGTGCCAGCAGTTTAACCGGGACTAGCGGGAGTTCCAAGTACTTC.